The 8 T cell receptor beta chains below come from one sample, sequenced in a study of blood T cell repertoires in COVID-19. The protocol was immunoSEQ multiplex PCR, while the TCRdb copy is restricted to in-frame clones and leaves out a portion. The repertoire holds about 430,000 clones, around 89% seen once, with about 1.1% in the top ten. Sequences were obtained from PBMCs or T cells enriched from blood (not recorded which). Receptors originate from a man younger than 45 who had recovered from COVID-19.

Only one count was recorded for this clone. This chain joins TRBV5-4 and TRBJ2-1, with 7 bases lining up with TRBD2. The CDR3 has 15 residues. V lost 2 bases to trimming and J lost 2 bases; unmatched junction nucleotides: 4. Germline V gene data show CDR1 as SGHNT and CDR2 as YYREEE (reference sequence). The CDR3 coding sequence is TGTGCCAGCAGCTTTAAACTAGCGACCTACAATGAGCAGTTCTTC. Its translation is CASSFKLATYNEQFF.

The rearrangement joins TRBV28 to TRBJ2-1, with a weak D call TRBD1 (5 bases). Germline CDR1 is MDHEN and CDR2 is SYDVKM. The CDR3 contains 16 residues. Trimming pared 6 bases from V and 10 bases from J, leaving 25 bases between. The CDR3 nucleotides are TGTGCCAGCAGAATTAGGGGTCTAGGTCTCTCACACGAGCAGTTCTTC. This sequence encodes CASRIRGLGLSHEQFF.

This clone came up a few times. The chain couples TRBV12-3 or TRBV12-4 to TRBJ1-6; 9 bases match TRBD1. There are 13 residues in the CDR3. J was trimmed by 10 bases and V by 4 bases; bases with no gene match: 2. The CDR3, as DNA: TGTGCCAGCAGTTGGGGACAGGGATCACCCCTCCACTTT. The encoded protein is CASSWGQGSPLHF.

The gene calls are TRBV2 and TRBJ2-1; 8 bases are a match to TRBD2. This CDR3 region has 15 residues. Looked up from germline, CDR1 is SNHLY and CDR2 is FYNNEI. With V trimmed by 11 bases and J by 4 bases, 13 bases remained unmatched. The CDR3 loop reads CASSLAGQKYNEQFF. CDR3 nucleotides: TGTGCCTCTAGCCTAGCGGGTCAAAAGTACAATGAGCAGTTCTTC.

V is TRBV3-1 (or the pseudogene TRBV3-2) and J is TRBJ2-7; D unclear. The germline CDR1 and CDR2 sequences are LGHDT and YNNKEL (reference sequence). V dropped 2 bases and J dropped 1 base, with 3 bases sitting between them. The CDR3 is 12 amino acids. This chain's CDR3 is CASSQISYEQYF. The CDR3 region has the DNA TGTGCCAGCAGCCAAATATCCTACGAGCAGTACTTC.

CDR3 region: CASSAGLAGNEQYF. CDR3 nucleotide sequence: TGTGCCAGCAGCGCGGGACTAGCGGGAAACGAGCAGTACTTC. The rearrangement joins TRBV7-2 to TRBJ2-7; TRBD2 matches 13 bases. V lost 5 bases to trimming and J lost 5 bases; unmatched junction nucleotides: 3. CDR3 length: 14 amino acids. Germline loops: CDR1 SGHTA, CDR2 FQGNSA.

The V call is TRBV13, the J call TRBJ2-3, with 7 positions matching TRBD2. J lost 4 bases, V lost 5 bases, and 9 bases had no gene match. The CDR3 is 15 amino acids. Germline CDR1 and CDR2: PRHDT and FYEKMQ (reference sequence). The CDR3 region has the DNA TGTGCCAGCAGCCGCCCGACTAGCACGGCAGATACGCAGTATTTT. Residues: CASSRPTSTADTQYF.

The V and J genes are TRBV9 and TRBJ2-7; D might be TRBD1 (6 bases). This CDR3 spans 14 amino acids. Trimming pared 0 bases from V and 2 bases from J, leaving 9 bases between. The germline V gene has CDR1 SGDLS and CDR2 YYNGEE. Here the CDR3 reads CASSVGDNPYEQYF. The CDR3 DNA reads TGTGCCAGCAGCGTAGGGGACAATCCCTACGAGCAGTACTTC.